This paragraph covers one TCR beta chain sequence. Its target is unknown. The sample is drawn from a study of T cell responses to AZD1222 COVID-19 vaccine. Regarding the study as a whole: Nearly half of unique spike-specific TCRs reportedly avoided B.1.351 and B.1.1.7 mutated regions.

The ends were cut back, 5 bases at V and 6 bases at J, with 8 bases in the middle. Germline V lookup: CDR1 MNHEY, CDR2 SVGAGI. There are 11 residues in the CDR3. The method was immunoSEQ multiplex PCR; TCRdb's version includes in-frame clones alone and lacks a portion of them. The table records 150,000 to 160,000 clones, about 85% of them present only once. The clonotype originates from an adult who had recovered from COVID-19. Here the sequenced sample was peripheral blood, taken after recovery from COVID-19. The chain joins TRBV6-5 to TRBJ2-7; D may be TRBD1 (6 bases). This CDR3 reads CASSTDSEQYF. The DNA of the CDR3 is TGTGCCAGCAGTACGGACAGCGAGCAGTACTTC.